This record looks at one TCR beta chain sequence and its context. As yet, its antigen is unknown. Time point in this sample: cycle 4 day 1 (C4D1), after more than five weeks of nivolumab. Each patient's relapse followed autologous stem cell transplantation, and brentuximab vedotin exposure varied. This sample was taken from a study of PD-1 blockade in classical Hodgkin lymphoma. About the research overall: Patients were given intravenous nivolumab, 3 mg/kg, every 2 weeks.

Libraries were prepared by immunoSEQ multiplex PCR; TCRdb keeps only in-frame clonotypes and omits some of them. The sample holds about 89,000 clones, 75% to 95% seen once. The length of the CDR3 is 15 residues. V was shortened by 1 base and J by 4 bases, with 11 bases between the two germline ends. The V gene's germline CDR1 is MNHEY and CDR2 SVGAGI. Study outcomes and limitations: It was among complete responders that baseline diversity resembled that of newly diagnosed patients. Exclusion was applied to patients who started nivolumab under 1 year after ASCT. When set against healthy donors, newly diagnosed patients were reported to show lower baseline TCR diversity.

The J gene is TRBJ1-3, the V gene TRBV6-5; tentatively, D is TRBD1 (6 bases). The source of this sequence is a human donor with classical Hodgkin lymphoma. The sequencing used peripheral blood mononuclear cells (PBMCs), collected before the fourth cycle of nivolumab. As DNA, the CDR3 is TGTGCCAGCAGTTACTTTGGTCAGGGGGGAAACACCATATATTTT. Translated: CASSYFGQGGNTIYF.